A single TCR beta chain is shown here with its context. Its antigen is currently unknown. This entry belongs to a study of OX40 agonist ivuxolimab in advanced cancers. About the study: Patients got intravenous ivuxolimab at 0.01 to 10 mg/kg every 2 weeks. The dose-escalation group included hepatocellular carcinoma, melanoma, renal cell carcinoma and head and neck cancer.

From germline, CDR1 is SEHNR and CDR2 FQNEAQ (reference sequence). The V gene end was trimmed by 6 bases and the J gene end by 5 bases; junction bases not matched to a gene: 10. The CDR3 has 15 residues. Study-level findings and limits: The antigens recognized by the expanded peripheral T cells, that is their antigen specificity, were not determined.

Libraries were prepared by immunoSEQ multiplex PCR; TCRdb keeps only in-frame clonotypes and omits some of them. The sample consists of about 68,000 clones, about 83% of them appearing once. Autoimmune disease history or systemic immunosuppression disqualified patients. This TCR came from an adult with an advanced solid tumor such as melanoma, head and neck, liver or kidney cancer. V and J are TRBV7-9 and TRBJ2-1; TRBD1 agrees at 7 bases. The material sequenced was CD4+ or CD8+ T cells sorted from blood, taken in a trial of the OX40 agonist ivuxolimab. The CDR3 DNA is TGTGCCAGCAGTTTCACCTTGGGACAGCACAATGAGCAGTTCTTC. Amino acid sequence: CASSFTLGQHNEQFF.